This T cell receptor beta chain was captured by sequencing in a study of lymphopenia after photon versus proton radiotherapy. Findings and limits, study-wide: After the lymphocyte nadir, photon-treated repertoires showed oligoclonal expansion, especially of CD8+ Temra cells. Only patients who died were analyzed for survival; proton advantage is unproven. A bigger post-nadir fall in TCR diversity correlated inversely with survival time in deceased patients.

Here immunoSEQ multiplex PCR was the method, and the copy in TCRdb shows in-frame clones only, minus some. The repertoire has 22,000 or so clones, around nine tenths of them found once; the top ten carry over 7.5%. Deletions cut 3 bases from V and 0 bases from J, with 6 bases between. Germline V gives CDR1 KGHSH, CDR2 LQKENI. This CDR3 is 14 amino acids long. Concerning this clone: The antigen is not known.

The sequences come from peripheral blood, collected from a patient treated with proton-based radiotherapy. The receptor's source is a woman in her 70s with pancreatic cancer. Some clones in this sample may be carry-over from other donors' samples. V gene TRBV18 combines with J gene TRBJ1-3, with unresolved D. CDR3 sequence: CASSPDSSGNTIYF. CDR3 DNA sequence: TGTGCCAGCTCACCCGACTCCTCTGGAAACACCATATATTTT.